This TCR beta chain was documented in a study of shared clonotypes between healthy human individuals (dated by TCRdb to the early 2020s). A note on the overall study: A couple of women and a few men aged 18 to 49 years were included in the cohort. For each donor, three plates each were used for CD4 naive and CD4 memory, two plates were used for CD8 naive, and one plate was used for CD8 memory. Blood TCR repertoires of about five healthy adults were deeply sequenced to estimate repertoire size and the extent of clonotype sharing between individuals. To increase sequencing depth and limit assay-specific biases, different laboratories used diverse techniques to prepare libraries and sequence TCR repertoires. Per donor, leukapheresis produced somewhere between about 0.85 and 9.5 billion PBMCs.

Notes on this clone: The antigen it recognizes is unknown. No base-level quality is on record; no much larger clone is a single base apart.

Using the deep immunoSEQ assay, TCR CDR3 regions were amplified from genomic DNA by multiplex PCR. For each cell subset, the extracted genomic DNA was distributed evenly across all wells of several immunoSEQ 96-well plates, and each plate served as one replicate. Each replicate PCR for sorted subsets received about 220 ng genomic DNA, equal to roughly 30,000 T cell genomes. The purified libraries were quantified using a Qubit 3.0 fluorometer, sized with a Bioanalyzer 2100, and then quantified again using the KAPA Library Quantification kit. Every immunoSEQ 96-well plate was sequenced on a dedicated single-read 150-cycle Illumina NextSeq 550 flow cell. The published analysis was carried out like this. Because the immunoSEQ output held only junctional sequences and lacked quality scores, the filtering could not match the filtering applied to full-length reads. Sequences were annotated with PyIR, a Python wrapper for IgBLAST v1.9, using IMGT germline references to assign V/J genes and CDR3. Reads were filtered out if the reads had weak V/J assignments (E-value above 1e-6), no CDR3, stop codons, out-of-frame junctions, or ambiguous translated residues. A V3J clonotype was defined by an identical inferred V gene, J gene, and CDR3 amino acid sequence. Percentage overlap between repertoires was computed as shared unique clonotypes divided by the size of the smaller repertoire. Repertoire richness was assessed with RTK rarefaction, the Chao1 estimator, and Recon v2.1 estimates of unobserved clonotypes. For all TCRbeta clonotypes obtained by the gDNA method from several donors, generation probabilities were computed with OLGA. TCRdb's version of the immuneACCESS table is confined to in-frame rearrangements and falls short of the full clone set. An unresolved V gene accounts for under half of the shortfall where checked; the remainder is of unknown origin. V and J calls and clone size follow that table, whereas D and trimming were derived from the DNA. The sample yields roughly 1 million clones; about 70% were counted once. In total, the top ten clones hold around 1.5% of the sample.

V sheds 1 base and J sheds 0 bases, leaving 9 bases between their ends. From cysteine to phenylalanine, the CDR3 is 16 amino acids long. Only the CDR3 part of the read is kept: 48 bases, read in frame from the first base. CDR1 and CDR2 are drawn from the germline V gene: LGHNT, FRNRAP. Overall study results and their limits: Even with the large sequencing depth, rarefaction of the sorted-subset datasets indicated that sequencing was incomplete. Sampling was restricted to blood, and TCR repertoires in tissue are likely to differ from TCR repertoires in blood. Larger estimated clonotype richness was generally found for naive subsets than for memory subsets. The small number of donors limited the genetic and exposure-history diversity represented. Pairwise subsampling indicated that sequencing depth was expected to affect the degree of clonotype sharing among donors. Around 5% of naive CD4, 3.5% of naive CD8, approximately 2% of memory CD4, and over 0.35% of memory CD8 clonotypes were shared across a few donors. Compared with non-shared clonotypes, clonotypes shared by all four sorted-subset donors had higher generation probabilities.

The donors were healthy, HIV-negative adults who had no recently reported acute infections or vaccinations. All donors were Caucasian adults living in Nashville, Tennessee, USA. CD4+ T cells were enriched through magnetic negative selection, after which naive cells were positively selected on CD45RA and the remaining negative fraction served as the memory subset. Blood was collected by leukapheresis, and PBMCs were isolated by Ficoll-Histopaque density gradient centrifugation and then cryopreserved in liquid nitrogen vapor phase. Purity and quantity of every magnetically sorted T cell population were checked by analytical flow cytometry. Genomic DNA was isolated from every sorted fraction and measured by UV absorbance on a Nanodrop 2000c.

Recombination joined TRBV12-5 with TRBJ2-2; the D region may be TRBD1 or TRBD2, each matching 5 bases equally. This sequence originates from a man younger than 35 in good health. Material for sequencing was memory CD4+ T cells sorted from blood. This sample's cell subset or site label indicates: CD45RA-negative fraction. In nucleotide form, the sequence is TGTGCTAGTGGTTTGGGGGACGGAACGAACACCGGGGAGCTGTTTTTT. The encoded protein is CASGLGDGTNTGELFF. Beyond the CDR3, the reference TRBV12-5 and TRBJ2-2 genes provide the residues; the full variable domain reads: DARVTQTPRHKVTEMGQEVTMRCQPILGHNTVFWYRQTMMQGLELLAYFRNRAPLDDSGMPKDRFSAEMPDATLATLKIQPSEPRDSAVYFCASGLGDGTNTGELFFGEGSRLTVL.